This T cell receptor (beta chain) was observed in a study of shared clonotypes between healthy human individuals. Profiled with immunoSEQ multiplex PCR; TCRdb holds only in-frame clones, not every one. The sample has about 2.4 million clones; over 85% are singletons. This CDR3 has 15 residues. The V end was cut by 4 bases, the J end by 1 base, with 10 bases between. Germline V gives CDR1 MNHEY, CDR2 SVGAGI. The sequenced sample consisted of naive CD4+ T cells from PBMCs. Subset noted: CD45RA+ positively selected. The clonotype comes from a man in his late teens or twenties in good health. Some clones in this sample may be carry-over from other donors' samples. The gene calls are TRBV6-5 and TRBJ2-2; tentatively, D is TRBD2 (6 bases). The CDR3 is CASSLFSGNTGELFF. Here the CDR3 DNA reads TGTGCCAGCAGTTTGTTTAGCGGGAACACCGGGGAGCTGTTTTTT.